These 20 T cell receptor beta chains were all obtained from the same sample, sequenced in a study of T cells in Graves' hyperthyroidism and ophthalmopathy. RNA transcripts served as the template for amplifying TCR beta CDR3 regions. When the TCR CDR3 underwent first-round RT-PCR, the HTBI primer set was used. Each CDR3 protein is one row after TCRdb ran MiXCR on the multiplex PCR reads. Of 400,000 to 550,000 distinct CDR3 sequences in the sample, around 14% were seen once. The sample consisted of blood. The receptors stem from a woman aged 18-35 years with Graves' hyperthyroidism.

This clonotype was picked up many times. The V and J genes are TRBV6-2 or TRBV6-3 and TRBJ1-2; a possible D gene is TRBD1 (6 bases). The CDR3 contains 14 residues. Germline V gene lookup returns CDR1 MNHEY and CDR2 SVGEGT. V lost 5 bases to trimming and J lost 4 bases, with 14 bases between them. This chain's CDR3 is CASSNRWGAYGYTF. As DNA, the CDR3 is TGTGCCAGCAGTAACCGGTGGGGGGCCTATGGCTACACCTTC.

The chain is built from TRBV11-3 and TRBJ2-1, with 11 nucleotides matching TRBD2. Germline CDR1 SGHNT, CDR2 YENEEA. V lost 3 bases to trimming and J lost 2 bases; unmatched junction nucleotides: 9. The CDR3 contains 18 residues. CDR3 sequence reads: CASSFTTSGTLPYNEQFF. The CDR3 bases are TGTGCCAGCAGCTTCACGACTAGCGGGACTCTACCCTACAATGAGCAGTTCTTC.

The chain has TRBV5-1 and TRBJ1-4; D perhaps matches TRBD1 (6 bases). The germline V gene has CDR1 SGHRS and CDR2 YFSETQ. This CDR3 is 16 amino acids long. The germline V and J ends were trimmed by 0 bases and 0 bases, with 9 bases remaining between them. CDR3 coding DNA: TGCGCCAGCAGCTTGGTCGGGACAACAACTAATGAAAAACTGTTTTTT. The encoded protein is CASSLVGTTTNEKLFF.

This clonotype was seen at least ten times. The genes are TRBV18 and TRBJ2-3; 10 bases map to TRBD1. The CDR3 extends over 15 amino acids. Germline-derived CDR1 and CDR2 are KGHSH and LQKENI. Trimming took 6 bases from V and 2 from J; bases not matched to a gene: 5. CDR3 residues: CASSSTGGITDTQYF. Written as DNA, the CDR3 is TGTGCCAGCTCCTCGACAGGGGGCATCACAGATACGCAGTATTTT.

This clonotype occurred many times. J is TRBJ2-6 and V is TRBV19, with a possible D match to TRBD1 (6 bases). Trimming stripped 3 bases from V and 1 base from J, with 16 bases between. The length of the CDR3 is 18 residues. Per the germline V gene, CDR1 is LNHDA and CDR2 is SQIVND (reference sequence). CDR3: CASSIVGGYRSGANVLTF. CDR3 bases: TGTGCCAGTAGTATTGTTGGGGGCTATAGGTCTGGGGCCAACGTCCTGACTTTC.

The chain combines TRBV12-3 or TRBV12-4 with TRBJ1-1; the match to TRBD1 covers 9 bases. This CDR3 spans 15 amino acids. Losses at the gene ends were 5 bases for V and 8 bases for J; bases not matched to a gene: 12. The CDR3 DNA sequence: TGTGCCAGCAGTGCAGGGACAGGGTATGGGCCCGAAGCTTTCTTT. Residues: CASSAGTGYGPEAFF.

This clonotype appeared many times. The rearrangement joins TRBV11-2 to TRBJ2-7; D is ambiguous. CDR1 and CDR2 (germline): SGHAT, FQNNGV. Trimming stripped 3 bases from V and 6 bases from J, with 12 bases between. CDR3 size: 13 residues. CDR3 region: CASSFDNRAEQYV. CDR3 nucleotide sequence: TGTGCCAGCAGCTTTGACAATCGGGCCGAGCAGTACGTC.

This clonotype was recorded many times. This chain joins TRBV30 and TRBJ1-4, with a tentative D call TRBD1 (5 bases). Trimming stripped 4 bases from V and 8 bases from J, with 17 bases between. CDR1 is GTSNPN and CDR2 is SVGIG in the germline V gene (reference sequence). The CDR3 consists of 14 residues. CDR3 nucleotide sequence: TGTGCCTGGAATTTGTTCCAGGGTGCGGAAAAACTGTTTTTT. Translated, it gives CAWNLFQGAEKLFF.

The chain is built from TRBV5-1 and TRBJ1-1; D is unresolved. From germline, CDR1 is SGHRS and CDR2 YFSETQ. Trimming took off 4 bases at V and 6 bases at J, with 10 bases between the two ends. This CDR3 region has 12 residues. The CDR3 loop reads CASSVAKSEAFF. CDR3 bases: TGCGCCAGCAGCGTGGCTAAGTCTGAAGCTTTCTTT.

This chain's CDR3 is CSAKLSTGRRYNQPQHF. The CDR3, as DNA: TGCAGTGCAAAGCTTTCTACAGGTCGTCGGTACAATCAGCCCCAGCATTTT. The rearrangement links TRBV20-1 to TRBJ1-5, with a weak D call TRBD1 (5 bases). The V end lost 6 bases, the J end lost 3 bases, and 24 bases lay between the germline ends. The CDR3 has 17 residues. Per germline, CDR1 DFQATT and CDR2 SNEGSKA (reference sequence).

In its sample, this clonotype was seen a few times. V and J are TRBV10-3 and TRBJ1-1; D call uncertain. V was trimmed by 4 bases and J by 9 bases, leaving 9 bases between them. The CDR3 is 11 amino acids. CDR1 ENHRY and CDR2 SYGVKD come from the germline V gene. DNA for the CDR3: TGTGCCATCAGTGTAGACAATAAAGCTTTCTTT. This sequence encodes CAISVDNKAFF.

This clonotype has ten or more counts. The chain is built from TRBV28 and TRBJ2-3, with 7 positions matching TRBD2. Germline V CDR1 and CDR2: MDHEN, SYDVKM. The CDR3 contains 13 residues. J lost 1 base, V lost 10 bases, and 5 bases had no gene match. CDR3 region: CATSSGRTDTQYF. For the CDR3, the DNA is TGTGCCACCTCTAGCGGACGCACAGATACGCAGTATTTT.

The J gene is TRBJ1-1, the V gene TRBV20-1, with 7 bases fitting TRBD1. Trimming took 1 base from V and 7 from J; bases not matched to a gene: 3. The CDR3 is made up of 12 amino acids. CDR1 DFQATT and CDR2 SNEGSKA come from the germline V gene (reference sequence). The CDR3 DNA follows: TGCAGTGCTAGAGGCACAGGGGTTGAAGCTTTCTTT. Protein: CSARGTGVEAFF.

In regard to this clonotype: The junction differs from germline at one of its ends, possibly a read error. The rearrangement uses TRBV11-1 and TRBJ2-1, with 9 positions matching TRBD2. The CDR3 has 18 residues. CDR1 and CDR2 from the germline V gene are SGHAT and FQDESV (reference sequence). Here the CDR3 reads CACSLVVGAGGAGDEQFF. In DNA form, the CDR3 reads TGTGCCTGCAGCTTAGTTGTGGGAGCGGGAGGCGCCGGGGATGAGCAGTTCTTC.

The chain has TRBV18 and TRBJ2-1, with 8 bases aligning to TRBD1. The CDR3 consists of 16 residues. Germline values: CDR1 KGHSH, CDR2 LQKENI. Germline trimming cut 2 bases from V and 4 bases from J; bases unmatched to any gene: 7. CDR3 in DNA: TGTGCCAGCTCACCAGTGGACAGGGCCGGTTACAATGAGCAGTTCTTC. Protein: CASSPVDRAGYNEQFF.

The table lists this clonotype with a few counts. The V and J genes are TRBV9 and TRBJ2-5; the D gene is possibly TRBD2 (6 bases). This CDR3 is 15 amino acids long. Trimming took off 4 bases at V and 2 bases at J, with 15 bases between the two ends. CDR1 and CDR2 from the germline V gene are SGDLS and YYNGEE. The CDR3: CASSFSGTLQETQYF. CDR3 nucleotides: TGTGCCAGCAGCTTTAGCGGCACCTTACAAGAGACCCAGTACTTC. The variable domain in full, completed from reference TRBV9 and TRBJ2-5, reads DSGVTQTPKHLITATGQRVTLRCSPRSGDLSVYWYQQSLDQGLQFLIQYYNGEERAKGNILERFSAQQFPDLHSELNLSSLELGDSALYFCASSFSGTLQETQYFGPGTRLLVL.

The table lists this clonotype with many counts. This chain links TRBV28 with TRBJ1-2, with unresolved D. CDR3 length: 15 amino acids. The V end was cut by 5 bases, the J end by 4 bases, with 17 bases between. Per the germline V gene, CDR1 is MDHEN and CDR2 is SYDVKM. This chain's CDR3 is CASSPTPGFGYGYTF. DNA for the CDR3: TGTGCCAGCAGTCCCACCCCGGGATTCGGCTATGGCTACACCTTC.

The gene calls are TRBV10-2 and TRBJ2-7; a possible D gene is TRBD1 (5 bases). Germline CDR1 is WSHSY and CDR2 is SAAADI. Deletions cut 0 bases from V and 1 base from J, with 7 bases between. The CDR3 has 14 amino acids. This CDR3 is CASSESKGSYEQYF. CDR3 in DNA: TGCGCCAGCAGTGAGTCGAAGGGGTCCTACGAGCAGTACTTC.

This clonotype has just a few counts. This chain joins TRBV7-9 and TRBJ2-7; 9 positions agree with TRBD2. V shed 4 bases and J 3 bases; nucleotides not matched to a gene: 7. Germline V gene sequence: CDR1 SEHNR, CDR2 FQNEAQ (reference sequence). This CDR3 comprises 15 residues. CDR3 DNA sequence: TGTGCCAGCAGCTCCCGCGGGGGGGCGGGCTACGAGCAGTACTTC. It translates to CASSSRGGAGYEQYF.

This clonotype was seen repeatedly, ten times or more. This sequence joins TRBV29-1 and TRBJ2-1, with D hard to call. With 8 bases removed from V and 4 bases from J, the gap between germline ends came to 21 bases. CDR1 SQVTM and CDR2 ANQGSEA come from the germline V gene. This CDR3 has 15 amino acids. CDR3 protein: CSSGRLQITYNEQFF. The CDR3 nucleotides are TGCAGCTCAGGACGTTTACAGATCACTTACAATGAGCAGTTCTTC.